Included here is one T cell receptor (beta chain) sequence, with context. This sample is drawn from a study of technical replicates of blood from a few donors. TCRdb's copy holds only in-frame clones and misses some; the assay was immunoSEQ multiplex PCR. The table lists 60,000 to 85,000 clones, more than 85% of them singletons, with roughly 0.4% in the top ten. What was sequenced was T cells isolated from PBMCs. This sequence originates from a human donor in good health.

This CDR3 reads CAWRGGQYYGYTF. The CDR3 DNA reads TGTGCCTGGAGAGGAGGACAGTACTATGGCTACACCTTC. V usage is TRBV30 and J usage is TRBJ1-2; D possibly corresponds to TRBD1 (6 bases). Trimming stripped 3 bases from V and 3 bases from J, with 11 bases between. The CDR3 covers 13 residues. Germline V lookup: CDR1 GTSNPN, CDR2 SVGIG (reference sequence).